This T cell receptor (beta chain) was sequenced in a study of OX40 agonist ivuxolimab in advanced cancers. Study in general: Enrolled patients in dose escalation had cancers that were hepatocellular carcinoma, melanoma, renal cell or head and neck cancer.

Method: immunoSEQ multiplex PCR; TCRdb's copy keeps in-frame clones and lacks some. This table has about 100,000 clones, 91% appearing once. Germline V gene lookup returns CDR1 SGHAT and CDR2 FQDESV (reference sequence). With 0 bases clipped from V and 2 bases from J, the junction kept 3 bases outside the gene matches. The CDR3 is 16 residues long. The sequence was obtained from an adult with an advanced solid tumor such as melanoma, head and neck, liver or kidney cancer. The chain has TRBV11-1 and TRBJ2-7; TRBD2 matches 11 bases. The specimen was CD4+ or CD8+ T cells sorted from blood, collected in a trial of the OX40 agonist ivuxolimab. The CDR3 region has the DNA TGTGCCAGCAGCTTAGCAACTAGCGGGAGTACCTACGAGCAGTACTTC. Translated: CASSLATSGSTYEQYF. The full variable domain, in which reference TRBV11-1 and TRBJ2-7 provide the parts outside the CDR3, is EAEVAQSPRYKITEKSQAVAFWCDPISGHATLYWYRQILGQGPELLVQFQDESVVDDSQLPKDRFSAERLKGVDSTLKIQPAELGDSAMYLCASSLATSGSTYEQYFGPGTRLTVT.